This record covers a single TCR beta chain. CDR3 length: 15 residues. V dropped 3 bases and J dropped 5; count of bases not matched to a gene: 4. Germline values: CDR1 KGHDR, CDR2 SFDVKD. This entry is derived from a study of blood T cell repertoires in COVID-19. Overall study context: The United States, Italy and Spain were the sources of the acute and convalescent COVID-19 samples. Sources were T cells, B-cell-depleted T cells, or PBMCs; the material itself was cDNA or gDNA.

Study processing details: Nucleated cell counts were estimated from reference gene primer amplification. Assay used: immunoSEQ multiplex PCR; TCRdb lists only in-frame clones, some missing. That table supplies the V and J calls and clone size; D and trimming were determined from the DNA. The repertoire includes tens of thousands of clones, 75% to 90% of them detected once, and about 38% sits in the top ten. Material for sequencing was peripheral blood. The TCR sequence derives from a man aged 80 or over with acute or convalescent COVID-19. V is TRBV24-1 and J is TRBJ1-5, with 9 bases matching TRBD1. The CDR3 DNA reads TGTGCCACCAGTGATACAGGGGGCTTTTATCAGCCCCAGCATTTT. Residues: CATSDTGGFYQPQHF.